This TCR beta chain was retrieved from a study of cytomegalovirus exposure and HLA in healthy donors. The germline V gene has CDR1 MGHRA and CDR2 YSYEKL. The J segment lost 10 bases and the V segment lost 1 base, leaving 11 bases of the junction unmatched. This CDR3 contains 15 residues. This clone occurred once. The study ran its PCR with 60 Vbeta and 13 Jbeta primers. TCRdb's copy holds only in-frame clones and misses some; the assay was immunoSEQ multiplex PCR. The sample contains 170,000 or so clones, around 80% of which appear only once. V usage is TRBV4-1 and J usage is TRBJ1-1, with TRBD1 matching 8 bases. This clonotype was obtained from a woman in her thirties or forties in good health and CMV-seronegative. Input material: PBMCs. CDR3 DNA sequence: TGCGCCAGCAGCCAAGGTGGACAGGGAGGGTTCGGAGCTTTCTTT. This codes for CASSQGGQGGFGAFF.